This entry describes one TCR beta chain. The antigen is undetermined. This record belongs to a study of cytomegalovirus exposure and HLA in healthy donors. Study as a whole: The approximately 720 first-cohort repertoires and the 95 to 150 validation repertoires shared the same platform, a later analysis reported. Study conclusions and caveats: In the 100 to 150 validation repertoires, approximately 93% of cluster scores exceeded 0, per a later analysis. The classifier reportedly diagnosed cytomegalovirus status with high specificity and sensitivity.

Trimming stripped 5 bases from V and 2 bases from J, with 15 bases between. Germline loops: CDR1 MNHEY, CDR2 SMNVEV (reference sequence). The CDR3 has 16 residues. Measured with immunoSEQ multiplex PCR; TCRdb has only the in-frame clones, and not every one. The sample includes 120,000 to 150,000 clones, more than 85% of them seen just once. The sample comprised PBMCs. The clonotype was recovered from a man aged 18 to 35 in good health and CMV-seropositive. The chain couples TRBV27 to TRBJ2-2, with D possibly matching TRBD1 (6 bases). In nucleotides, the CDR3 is TGTGCCAGCAGTCCGCTGGGGACACTTAACACCGGGGAGCTGTTTTTT. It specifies CASSPLGTLNTGELFF.